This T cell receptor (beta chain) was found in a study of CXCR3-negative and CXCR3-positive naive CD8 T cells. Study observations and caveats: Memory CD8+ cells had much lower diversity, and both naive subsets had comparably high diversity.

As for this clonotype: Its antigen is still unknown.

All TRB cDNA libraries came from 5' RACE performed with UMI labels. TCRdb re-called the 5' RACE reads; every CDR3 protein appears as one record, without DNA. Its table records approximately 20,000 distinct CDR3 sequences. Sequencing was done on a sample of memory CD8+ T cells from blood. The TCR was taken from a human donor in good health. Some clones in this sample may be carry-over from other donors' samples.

This chain's CDR3 is CTAGTSGGFQETQYF. The gene calls are TRBV20-1 and TRBJ2-5; the TRBD2 assignment by TCRdb is unverifiable without DNA. CDR3 length: 15 residues. Looked up from germline, CDR1 is DFQATT and CDR2 is SNEGSKA (reference sequence).